This T cell receptor (beta chain) was recorded in a study of molecular identifiers for immune sequencing clone quantification. Previously described methods with listed TCR primers produced the bulk TCR libraries. TCRdb called the PCR reads again in MiXCR, with one record for every CDR3 protein. Among more than 85,000 distinct CDR3 sequences, about 35% were seen once, and the ten largest hold roughly 10%. A few counts support this clonotype. Germline V gives CDR1 MDHEN, CDR2 SYDVKM. CDR3 length equals 14 residues. Trimming cost V 5 bases and J 4 bases, with 14 bases left between them. When naive CD8 T cells were sorted, they were gated as CD8+CD4-CCR7+CD45RA+.

The V call is TRBV28, the J call TRBJ2-5; TRBD1 is a possible D gene (6 bases). The receptor was derived from a human donor in good health. Some libraries in this study had Jurkat cell RNA spiked in. Sequencing was done on a sample of naive CD8+ T cells from blood, with Jurkat cell RNA spiked in. The subset: FACS-sorted CD8+CD4-CCR7+CD45RA+ naive T cells. CDR3 nucleotides: TGTGCCAGCAGTCCCCTCGAAGGGGGAGAGACCCAGTACTTC. It encodes CASSPLEGGETQYF.